This T cell receptor (beta chain) was recorded in a study of T-cell memory formation after mild COVID-19. Study-level information: TCR clustering was largely donor specific.

Turning to this clonotype: Its matching antigen is unknown.

The ends were cut back, 2 bases at V and 0 bases at J, with 8 bases in the middle. CDR3 length equals 15 residues. CDR1 and CDR2 from the germline V gene are SGHTA and FQGTGA. 5'RACE with constant-segment primers yielded barcoded, UMI-tagged TCR alpha and TCR beta cDNA libraries. Using its own MiXCR run on the 5' RACE reads, TCRdb lists one record per CDR3 protein. The sample consists of about 49,000 distinct CDR3 sequences, about 7.3% of them appearing once. Study-wide findings and caveats: Researchers report contracting CD4+ clones mostly in CM and EM, with CD8+ clones in EMRA. The authors left the SARS-CoV-2 specificity of second-wave clones peaking on day 37 unconfirmed.

This chain uses TRBV7-3 with TRBJ2-1; tentatively, D is TRBD1 (6 bases). Input material: PBMCs or a T cell subset sorted from them (not recorded which). The receptor was isolated from a young man who had mild COVID-19 (a few samples of this study predate the infection). Cell type and time point are not known. This CDR3 is CASSLQGSSYNEQFF. DNA for the CDR3: TGTGCCAGCAGCTTACAGGGGAGCTCCTACAATGAGCAGTTCTTC.